Following are 4 T cell receptor beta chains from one sample sequenced in a study of T-cell memory formation after mild COVID-19. TCRdb passed the 5' RACE reads through MiXCR, listing each CDR3 protein once. The sample lists approximately 260,000 distinct CDR3 sequences, 15% to 20% occurring once. Sample: PBMCs or a T cell subset sorted from them (not recorded which). These receptors originate from a man between 18 and 35 years old who had mild COVID-19 (a few samples of this study predate the infection). Cell type and time point are not known.

This clonotype was detected a few times. This chain links TRBV6-2 or TRBV6-3 with TRBJ2-7; TRBD2 might be the D (6 bases). Trimming removed 5 bases from V and 2 bases from J, with 28 bases in between. The CDR3 totals 19 residues. The germline V gene encodes CDR1 MNHEY and CDR2 SVGEGT. The CDR3 protein is CASSPPESTAVWGAYEQYV. The CDR3 nucleotides read TGTGCCAGCAGTCCCCCTGAATCGACGGCGGTGTGGGGGGCCTACGAGCAGTACGTC.

DNA of the CDR3: TGTGCCAGCATGCGAGACAGGAGTACTAACTATGGCTACACCTTC. Protein product: CASMRDRSTNYGYTF. The V call is TRBV6-5, the J call TRBJ1-2; possibly TRBD1 for D (6 bases). Germline loops: CDR1 MNHEY, CDR2 SVGAGI. V dropped 7 bases and J dropped 0 bases, with 15 bases sitting between them. The CDR3 loop spans 15 amino acids.

This clonotype occurred a few times. The rearrangement uses TRBV3-1 and TRBJ2-2; maybe TRBD1 (5 bases). CDR3 length: 14 amino acids. V gave up 0 bases and J gave up 7 bases, with 9 bases separating them. CDR1 and CDR2 from the germline V gene are LGHDT and YNNKEL (reference sequence). CDR3: CASSQDKGFGELFF. CDR3 bases: TGTGCCAGCAGCCAAGATAAGGGGTTCGGGGAGCTGTTTTTT.

This clonotype was detected only a few times. The V and J genes are TRBV7-2 and TRBJ1-2; 7 bases are a match to TRBD1. Germline-derived CDR1 and CDR2 are SGHTA and FQGNSA. V lost 0 bases and J lost 3; bases outside the gene matches: 4. This CDR3 spans 15 amino acids. CDR3 region: CASSLAQGQYYGYTF. CDR3 bases: TGTGCCAGCAGCTTAGCCCAGGGACAGTACTATGGCTACACCTTC. The full variable domain, with the rest looked up from reference TRBV7-2 and TRBJ1-2, is GAGVSQSPSNKVTEKGKDVELRCDPISGHTALYWYRQSLGQGLEFLIYFQGNSAPDKSGLPSDRFSAERTGGSVSTLTIQRTQQEDSAVYLCASSLAQGQYYGYTFGSGTRLTVV.